This TCR beta chain stems from a study of glioma-infiltrating T cells after dendritic cell vaccination. Germline CDR1 reads MNHNS; CDR2 reads SASEGT. The V end was cut by 2 bases, the J end by 1 base, with 6 bases between. The CDR3 totals 14 residues. Time point noted: after dendritic cell vaccination, including at tumor progression/relapse. Sequenced by immunoSEQ multiplex PCR; TCRdb stores in-frame clones only, minus some. The data contain some 110,000 clones, around 87% of them singletons. This clone appeared a single time. The sequenced sample was blood, obtained after dendritic cell vaccination. The source is a human donor with glioblastoma. The V call is TRBV6-1, the J call TRBJ1-3; D not certain. The CDR3 coding sequence is TGTGCCAGCAGTGAACAGATTTCTGGAAACACCATATATTTT. Protein: CASSEQISGNTIYF.